The 27 T cell receptor beta chains reported below all come from one sample, sequenced in a study of T cells in Graves' hyperthyroidism and ophthalmopathy. RNA transcripts yielded amplified TCR beta CDR3 regions. During a first-round RT-PCR of the TCR CDR3, the HTBI primer set was used. TCRdb fed the multiplex PCR reads into MiXCR, producing one record per CDR3 protein. The data contain roughly 290,000 distinct CDR3 sequences, about an eighth of them singletons. The specimen sequenced was blood. Receptors originate from a woman under 40 with Graves' hyperthyroidism that later progressed to Graves' ophthalmopathy.

On this clonotype: The junction differs from germline at one of its ends, possibly a read error. The chain carries TRBV20-1 and TRBJ2-1, with TRBD2 matching over 9 bases. There are 15 residues in the CDR3. CDR1 and CDR2 from the germline V gene are DFQATT and SNEGSKA (reference sequence). CDR3 DNA sequence: TGCAGCGCTAGCGGGAATCAGGGCTCCTACAATGAGCAGTTCTTC. It is translated as CSASGNQGSYNEQFF.

The chain uses TRBV29-1 and TRBJ2-5; 14 bases match TRBD2. CDR1 and CDR2 from the germline V gene are SQVTM and ANQGSEA. The CDR3 runs 14 residues. The V gene end was trimmed by 7 bases and the J gene end by 5 bases; junction bases not matched to a gene: 6. The CDR3 protein is CSARLAGGGETQYF. The CDR3, as DNA: TGCAGCGCCCGACTAGCGGGGGGGGGGGAGACCCAGTACTTC.

This clonotype turned up a few times. The chain employs TRBV4-3 and TRBJ2-7; no reliable D call. The CDR3 runs 15 residues. V shed 3 bases and J shed 7 bases, with 19 bases lying between them. From germline, CDR1 is LGHNA and CDR2 YSLEER. The CDR3 bases are TGCGCCAGCAGCCACTCATTCCCGGGTTCAGGAGAGCAGTACTTC. Protein: CASSHSFPGSGEQYF.

This clonotype has a count of ten or more. This chain connects TRBV5-1 to TRBJ2-1; perhaps D is TRBD1 or TRBD2 (5 bases each). The CDR3 has 15 amino acids. V dropped 5 bases and J dropped 2 bases, with 14 bases sitting between them. CDR1 and CDR2 (germline): SGHRS, YFSETQ. In DNA form, the CDR3 reads TGCGCCAGCAGGACCGGGACCCAGACCTACAATGAGCAGTTCTTC. Protein product: CASRTGTQTYNEQFF.

This clonotype was picked up a small number of times. The chain has TRBV29-1 and TRBJ1-1, with TRBD1 matching over 7 bases. V lost 5 bases, J lost 1 base, and 4 bases stayed unmatched. The CDR3 runs 13 residues. Germline-derived CDR1 and CDR2 are SQVTM and ANQGSEA. CDR3 region: CSVPDRANTEAFF. As DNA, the CDR3 is TGCAGCGTTCCCGACAGGGCGAACACTGAAGCTTTCTTT.

This clonotype was observed many times. The chain joins TRBV7-3 to TRBJ2-1, with 8 positions matching TRBD1. Germline assignment: CDR1 SGHTA and CDR2 FQGTGA. The CDR3 totals 15 residues. The trim removed 1 base at V and 7 bases at J, leaving 6 bases unmatched. This CDR3 is CASSLKVGDRNEQFF. The DNA of the CDR3 is TGTGCCAGCAGCTTAAAGGTTGGGGACAGGAATGAGCAGTTCTTC.

This clonotype was seen repeatedly, ten times or more. This chain connects TRBV20-1 to TRBJ2-7; 10 nucleotides match TRBD2. Trimming removed 0 bases from V and 5 bases from J; junction bases left unmatched: 7. The CDR3 is 15 amino acids. CDR1 is DFQATT and CDR2 is SNEGSKA in the germline V gene (reference sequence). DNA for the CDR3: TGCAGTGCTAGAGATGGGACTAGCGCGTGGGACGAGCAGTACTTC. Translating it yields CSARDGTSAWDEQYF.

This clonotype was observed many times. This sequence joins TRBV28 and TRBJ2-3; 9 nucleotides agree with TRBD1. The V gene end was trimmed by 8 bases and the J gene end by 2 bases; junction bases not matched to a gene: 8. The germline CDR1 and CDR2 sequences are MDHEN and SYDVKM. The CDR3 loop spans 15 amino acids. Here the CDR3 DNA reads TGTGCCAGCCCTCCGGGACAGGGTTCCACAGATACGCAGTATTTT. This sequence encodes CASPPGQGSTDTQYF.

This clonotype was observed a handful of times. This chain joins TRBV4-3 and TRBJ2-1; D may be TRBD1 or TRBD2 (6 bases each). The CDR3 loop spans 16 amino acids. Per germline, CDR1 LGHNA and CDR2 YSLEER. V was cut by 3 bases and J by 6 bases, with 18 bases left in between. The CDR3 is CASSHVGSKGGNEQFF. The CDR3 nucleotides read TGCGCCAGCAGCCATGTTGGGTCCAAGGGGGGCAATGAGCAGTTCTTC.

Worth noting for this clonotype: This clone may be a read error of a much larger clone one base away. V usage is TRBV12-3 or TRBV12-4 and J usage is TRBJ2-5, with unresolved D. V was cut by 6 bases and J by 5 bases, with 25 bases left in between. The CDR3 has 17 residues. The DNA for the CDR3 is TGTGCCAGCAGGATCTCGGCAGCCCACCCTGGTGTGGAGACCCAGTACTTC. Protein sequence: CASRISAAHPGVETQYF.

In this sample, this clonotype turned up many times. J is TRBJ2-5 and V is TRBV5-1, with D perhaps matching TRBD2 (6 bases). The CDR3 consists of 15 residues. The germline gives CDR1 SGHRS, CDR2 YFSETQ. Trimming took off 0 bases at V and 1 base at J, with 10 bases between the two ends. Here the CDR3 reads CASSLGGGAQETQYF. For the CDR3, the DNA is TGCGCCAGCAGCTTGGGAGGCGGGGCCCAAGAGACCCAGTACTTC.

There are many counts of this clonotype. The gene calls are TRBV12-3 or TRBV12-4 and TRBJ1-5; the D gene is possibly TRBD1 (6 bases). CDR3 length equals 15 residues. Trimming took off 2 bases at V and 4 bases at J, with 12 bases between the two ends. The CDR3 loop is CASSLNGQGNQPQHF. CDR3 coding DNA: TGTGCCAGCAGTTTAAACGGTCAGGGGAATCAGCCCCAGCATTTT.

This clonotype was picked up many times. The gene calls are TRBV6-1 and TRBJ2-1; D may be TRBD1 (5 bases). V shed 4 bases and J shed 4 bases, with 11 bases lying between them. The CDR3 has 14 residues. From germline, CDR1 is MNHNS and CDR2 SASEGT. The CDR3 sequence: CASSAEQVYNEQFF. The CDR3, as DNA: TGTGCCAGCAGTGCCGAACAGGTTTACAATGAGCAGTTCTTC.

The V and J genes are TRBV20-1 and TRBJ1-5, with 7 positions matching TRBD1. The CDR3 loop spans 16 amino acids. The V and J ends lost 5 bases and 2 bases, in that order; junction bases with no gene match: 12. Germline CDR1 and CDR2: DFQATT and SNEGSKA (reference sequence). The CDR3 is CSAYARQGMGNQPQHF. For the CDR3, the DNA is TGCAGTGCTTACGCAAGACAGGGTATGGGCAATCAGCCCCAGCATTTT.

The chain recombines TRBV24-1 with TRBJ2-5; D is unclear. The ends were cut back, 3 bases at V and 7 bases at J, with 8 bases in the middle. The CDR3 runs 12 residues. Germline V CDR1 and CDR2: KGHDR, SFDVKD. This CDR3 is CATSDTDRTQYF. CDR3 DNA: TGTGCCACCAGTGATACCGATCGGACCCAGTACTTC.

This clonotype was detected ten times or more. V is TRBV3-1 and J is TRBJ1-1; 8 bases match TRBD1. Germline V gene sequence: CDR1 LGHDT, CDR2 YNNKEL (reference sequence). The CDR3 is 11 residues long. V trimming: 6 bases; J trimming: 7 bases; junction bases outside the gene matches: 1. The CDR3 DNA reads as TGTGCCAGCAGACAGGGGGTTGAAGCTTTCTTT. Protein sequence: CASRQGVEAFF. Combining the CDR3 with reference TRBV3-1 and TRBJ1-1 gives the whole variable domain DTAVSQTPKYLVTQMGNDKSIKCEQNLGHDTMYWYKQDSKKFLKIMFSYNNKELIINETVPNRFSPKSPDKAHLNLHINSLELGDSAVYFCASRQGVEAFFGQGTRLTVV.

This clonotype was counted at least ten times. The V gene is TRBV20-1, the J gene TRBJ2-7; possibly TRBD2 for D (5 bases). V dropped 6 bases and J dropped 0 bases, with 12 bases sitting between them. There are 13 residues in the CDR3. Per the germline V gene, CDR1 is DFQATT and CDR2 is SNEGSKA (reference sequence). In DNA, the CDR3 is TGCAGTGCAGAGGACGGGAACTCCTACGAGCAGTACTTC. Translated: CSAEDGNSYEQYF.

Many counts were recorded for this clonotype. This rearrangement joins TRBV3-1 to TRBJ1-4; D uncertain. Germline V gene data show CDR1 as LGHDT and CDR2 as YNNKEL (reference sequence). V dropped 0 bases and J dropped 10 bases, with 9 bases sitting between them. This CDR3 is 13 amino acids long. The CDR3 nucleotides are TGTGCCAGCAGCCAAGAGATGAAGGGAAAACTGTTTTTT. Translation gives CASSQEMKGKLFF. Complete variable domain (other parts from reference TRBV3-1 and TRBJ1-4): DTAVSQTPKYLVTQMGNDKSIKCEQNLGHDTMYWYKQDSKKFLKIMFSYNNKELIINETVPNRFSPKSPDKAHLNLHINSLELGDSAVYFCASSQEMKGKLFFGSGTQLSVL.

This clonotype was seen repeatedly, ten times or more. The chain recombines TRBV6-1 with TRBJ2-7, with 7 bases matching TRBD1. CDR3 length equals 14 residues. V trimming: 4 bases; J trimming: 3 bases; junction bases outside the gene matches: 6. Germline V gene data show CDR1 as MNHNS and CDR2 as SASEGT. In nucleotides, the CDR3 is TGTGCCAGCAGTGTGAGTTGGGACAGCTACGAGCAGTACTTC. Translated: CASSVSWDSYEQYF.

This clonotype was observed a handful of times. The chain links TRBV20-1 to TRBJ2-7, with D perhaps assigned TRBD1 or TRBD2 (6 bases each). Germline V lookup: CDR1 DFQATT, CDR2 SNEGSKA (reference sequence). V lost 6 bases and J lost 2, with 17 bases in between. This CDR3 has 14 amino acids. The DNA of the CDR3 is TGCAGTGCAACCCTTGGGGGGCGAACCTACGAGCAGTACTTC. This translates into CSATLGGRTYEQYF.

The chain is built from TRBV5-1 and TRBJ2-1; D is uncertain. There are 14 residues in the CDR3. The germline V gene encodes CDR1 SGHRS and CDR2 YFSETQ. Trimming removed 5 bases at V and 6 bases at J, with 15 bases between. As DNA, the CDR3 is TGCGCCAGCAGTCCTCGGGCCCCTAGCAATGAGCAGTTCTTC. It specifies CASSPRAPSNEQFF.

This clonotype was counted ten times or more. The CDR3 region is CASSQYAAGNEQFF. DNA of the CDR3: TGCGCCAGCAGCCAATATGCGGCGGGAAATGAGCAGTTCTTC. The chain uses TRBV4-3 and TRBJ2-1; D may be TRBD2 (6 bases). Germline CDR1 reads LGHNA; CDR2 reads YSLEER. This CDR3 is built from 14 residues. V dropped 2 bases and J dropped 7 bases, with 12 bases sitting between them.

The J gene is TRBJ1-5, the V gene TRBV2; no clear D gene. The ends were cut back, 3 bases at V and 7 bases at J, with 7 bases in the middle. Germline V gene sequence: CDR1 SNHLY, CDR2 FYNNEI. The CDR3 is 12 amino acids. The chain's CDR3 is CASSEQGQPQHF. The CDR3 bases are TGTGCCAGCAGTGAGCAAGGACAGCCCCAGCATTTT.

The chain is built from TRBV10-3 and TRBJ2-1, with D perhaps matching TRBD1 (5 bases). The ends were cut back, 7 bases at V and 6 bases at J, with 19 bases in the middle. Germline CDR1 and CDR2: ENHRY and SYGVKD. CDR3 length: 15 residues. This chain's CDR3 is CAIKPSQGAINEQFF. In DNA form, the CDR3 reads TGTGCCATCAAGCCCTCCCAAGGGGCAATCAATGAGCAGTTCTTC.

This clonotype was counted ten times or more. One end of the junction varies from germline; a read error may be responsible. The chain uses TRBV6-1 and TRBJ2-5; 8 bases agree with TRBD2. The CDR3 runs 15 residues. The germline V gene encodes CDR1 MNHNS and CDR2 SASEGT. This CDR3 reads CPSSLRGGGFETQYF. Here the CDR3 DNA reads TGTCCCAGCAGTTTACGCGGCGGGGGGTTTGAGACCCAGTACTTC.

At least ten counts were recorded for this clonotype. V is TRBV28 and J is TRBJ1-2, with 7 bases that match TRBD1. The germline V gene encodes CDR1 MDHEN and CDR2 SYDVKM. This CDR3 contains 15 residues. Unmatched junction bases numbered 5, after V lost 4 bases and J lost 0 bases. The CDR3 loop is CASSSRTGTNYGYTF. In DNA, the CDR3 is TGTGCCAGCAGTTCCCGGACAGGAACTAACTATGGCTACACCTTC.

This clonotype came up once. V and J are TRBV28 and TRBJ1-1; D ambiguous. This CDR3 spans 14 amino acids. The germline gives CDR1 MDHEN, CDR2 SYDVKM. The ends were cut back, 3 bases at V and 1 base at J, with 9 bases in the middle. The CDR3: CASSFEAANTEAFF. CDR3 DNA: TGTGCCAGCAGTTTTGAGGCAGCGAACACTGAAGCTTTCTTT. The full variable domain, rest sourced from reference TRBV28 and TRBJ1-1, is DVKVTQSSRYLVKRTGEKVFLECVQDMDHENMFWYRQDPGLGLRLIYFSYDVKMKEKGDIPEGYSVSREKKERFSLILESASTNQTSMYLCASSFEAANTEAFFGQGTRLTVV.